The source of this T cell receptor beta chain is a study of blood T cell repertoires in COVID-19. Study as a whole: Acute and convalescent COVID-19 samples came from the United States, Italy and Spain.

Individuals aged roughly 18 to 100 years were recruited from 24 US areas. Participants were placed into cohorts based on the clinical history they reported. Authors' methods: Reference gene primers were amplified, and this amplification served to estimate nucleated cell counts. Method: immunoSEQ multiplex PCR; TCRdb's copy keeps in-frame clones and lacks some. The D gene and trimming were derived from the DNA, and the V and J assignments and clone size from that table. The profile shows about 200,000 clones, roughly 82% of them singletons. After removal of 4 bases from V and 10 bases from J, the junction contained 9 bases not matched to a gene. This CDR3 contains 13 residues. Germline CDR1 reads GTSNPN; CDR2 reads SVGIG (reference sequence).

The chain uses TRBV30 and TRBJ2-5, with TRBD2 matching over 10 bases. The clonotype originates from a man aged 40-49 years with acute COVID-19. Material for sequencing was PBMCs or T cells enriched from blood (not recorded which). CDR3 DNA: TGTGCCTGGACTAGCGGGAGTGGTAGGGACCAGTACTTC. This codes for CAWTSGSGRDQYF.